This T cell receptor beta chain was retrieved from a study of early T cells in non-severe SARS-CoV-2 infection. Looking at the study overall: Sequencing was performed on bulk RNA from unsorted whole blood, leaving chains unpaired. Whole-study findings and limits: Database matching using VDJdb favored anti-spike CD8 responses, with private and CD4 specificities left missing.

Researchers tagged individual cDNA molecules with unique molecular identifiers. TCRdb re-derived calls from the 5' RACE reads in MiXCR, one entry per CDR3 protein. The repertoire consists of 50,000 to 85,000 distinct CDR3 sequences, with approximately 9% occurring once and the leading ten covering roughly 3.2%. V lost 8 bases to trimming and J lost 0 bases, with 7 bases between them. The CDR3 runs 12 residues. Germline V CDR1 and CDR2: MNHEY, SVGAGI. This clonotype was observed a handful of times. As yet, its antigen is unknown. This clonotype was obtained from an adult who was a healthcare worker with PCR-confirmed SARS-CoV-2 infection or an uninfected control (not recorded which). The chain recombines TRBV6-5 with TRBJ1-1; D is ambiguous. Sequenced sample: whole blood. CDR3 bases: TGTGCCAGCGGGGAGGTGAACACTGAAGCTTTCTTT. This codes for CASGEVNTEAFF.